What follows is one T cell receptor beta chain and its context. Its antigen is not identified. PCR involved 60 Vbeta and 13 Jbeta primers. Assay: immunoSEQ multiplex PCR; the TCRdb copy retains only in-frame clones and omits some. The table includes approximately 38,000 clones, more than 65% detected once. These data originate in a study of cytomegalovirus exposure and HLA in healthy donors. Findings of the study overall: TCR beta chain V- and J-gene trimming was linked, in a later analysis, to a missense variant in DCLRE1C. Per a prior analysis, the majority of TCR beta V segments were productive roughly 87% or roughly 30% of the time. Sequences of the TCR beta chain were said to predict the HLA-A and HLA-B alleles of most subjects accurately.

This CDR3 is 15 amino acids long. The sequence came from a woman in her late teens or twenties in good health and CMV-seronegative. J is TRBJ2-7 and V is TRBV12-1; TRBD1, the table's D call, was not compared with the DNA. TRBV12-1 represents a pseudogene. The sample taken for sequencing was PBMCs. CDR3 sequence (DNA): TGTGCCAGCAGCTTTGTTCTGGGGGCCCACTACGAGCAGTACTTC. This translates into CASSFVLGAHYEQYF.